This TCR beta chain was sequenced during a study of response to subunit inactivated influenza vaccine. TCRdb re-called the RT-PCR reads through MiXCR, storing one row per CDR3 protein. The data hold roughly 150,000 distinct CDR3 sequences, with 11% observed a single time. The CDR3 runs 13 residues. V was pared by 5 bases and J by 5 bases, with 4 bases of the junction left unmatched. Germline V CDR1 and CDR2: LNHDA, SQIVND (reference sequence). The chain links TRBV19 to TRBJ2-5, with 8 bases matching TRBD2. The sequencing here drew on non-naive T cells sorted from PBMCs, taken more than 35 days after vaccination. This receptor was identified in a middle-aged man who received an inactivated influenza vaccine. The CDR3 protein is CASSSTGGETQYF. For the CDR3, the DNA is TGTGCCAGTAGTTCGACGGGGGGGGAGACCCAGTACTTC. Supplemented by reference TRBV19 and TRBJ2-5, the full variable domain reads DGGITQSPKYLFRKEGQNVTLSCEQNLNHDAMYWYRQDPGQGLRLIYYSQIVNDFQKGDIAEGYSVSREKKESFPLTVTSAQKNPTAFYLCASSSTGGETQYFGPGTRLLVL.